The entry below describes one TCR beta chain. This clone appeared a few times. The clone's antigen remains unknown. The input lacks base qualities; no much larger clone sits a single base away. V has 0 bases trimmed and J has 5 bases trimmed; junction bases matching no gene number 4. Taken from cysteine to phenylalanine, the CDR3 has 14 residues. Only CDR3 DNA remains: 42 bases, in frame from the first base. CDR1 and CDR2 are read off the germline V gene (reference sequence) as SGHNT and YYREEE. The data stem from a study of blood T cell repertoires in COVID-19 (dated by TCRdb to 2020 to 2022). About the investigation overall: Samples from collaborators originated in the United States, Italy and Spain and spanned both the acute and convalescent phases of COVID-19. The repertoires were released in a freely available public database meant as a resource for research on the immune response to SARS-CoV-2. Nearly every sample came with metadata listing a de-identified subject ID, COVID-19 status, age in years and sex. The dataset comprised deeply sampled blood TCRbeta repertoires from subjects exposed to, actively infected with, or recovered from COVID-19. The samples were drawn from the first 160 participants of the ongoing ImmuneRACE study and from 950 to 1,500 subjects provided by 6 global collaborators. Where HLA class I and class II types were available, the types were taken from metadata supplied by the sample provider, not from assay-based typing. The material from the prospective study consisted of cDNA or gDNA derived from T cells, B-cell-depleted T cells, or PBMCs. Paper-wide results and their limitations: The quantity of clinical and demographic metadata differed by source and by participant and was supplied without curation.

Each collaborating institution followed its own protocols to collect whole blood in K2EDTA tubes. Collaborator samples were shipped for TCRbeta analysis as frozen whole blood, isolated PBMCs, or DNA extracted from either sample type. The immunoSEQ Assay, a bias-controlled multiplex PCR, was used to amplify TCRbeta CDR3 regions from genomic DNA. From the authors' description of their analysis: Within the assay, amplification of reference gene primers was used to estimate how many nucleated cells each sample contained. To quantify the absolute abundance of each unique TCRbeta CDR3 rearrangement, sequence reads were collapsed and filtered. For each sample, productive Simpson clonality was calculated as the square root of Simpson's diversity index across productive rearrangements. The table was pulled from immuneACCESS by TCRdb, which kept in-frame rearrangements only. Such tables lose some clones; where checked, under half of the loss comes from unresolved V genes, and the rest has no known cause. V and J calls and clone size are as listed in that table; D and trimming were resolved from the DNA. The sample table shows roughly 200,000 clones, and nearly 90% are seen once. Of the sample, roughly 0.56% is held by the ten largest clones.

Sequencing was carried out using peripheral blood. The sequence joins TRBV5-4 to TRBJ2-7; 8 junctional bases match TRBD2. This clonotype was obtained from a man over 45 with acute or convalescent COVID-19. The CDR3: CASSLGWTSHEQYF. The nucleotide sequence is TGTGCCAGCAGCTTGGGGTGGACTAGCCACGAGCAGTACTTC.